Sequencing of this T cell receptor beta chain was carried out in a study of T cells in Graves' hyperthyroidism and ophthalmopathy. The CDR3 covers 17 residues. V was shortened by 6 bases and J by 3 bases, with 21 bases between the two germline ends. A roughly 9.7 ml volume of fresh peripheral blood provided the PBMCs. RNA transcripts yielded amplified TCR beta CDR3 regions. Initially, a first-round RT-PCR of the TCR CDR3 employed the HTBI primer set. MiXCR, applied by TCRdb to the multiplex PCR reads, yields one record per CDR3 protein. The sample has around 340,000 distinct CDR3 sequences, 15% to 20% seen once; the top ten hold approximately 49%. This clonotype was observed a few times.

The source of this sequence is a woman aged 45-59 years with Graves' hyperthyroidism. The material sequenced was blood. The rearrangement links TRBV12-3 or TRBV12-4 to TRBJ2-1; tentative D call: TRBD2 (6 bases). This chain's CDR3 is CASSHQGGGGIYNEQFF. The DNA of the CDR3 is TGTGCCAGCAGCCACCAGGGAGGCGGTGGGATCTACAATGAGCAGTTCTTC.